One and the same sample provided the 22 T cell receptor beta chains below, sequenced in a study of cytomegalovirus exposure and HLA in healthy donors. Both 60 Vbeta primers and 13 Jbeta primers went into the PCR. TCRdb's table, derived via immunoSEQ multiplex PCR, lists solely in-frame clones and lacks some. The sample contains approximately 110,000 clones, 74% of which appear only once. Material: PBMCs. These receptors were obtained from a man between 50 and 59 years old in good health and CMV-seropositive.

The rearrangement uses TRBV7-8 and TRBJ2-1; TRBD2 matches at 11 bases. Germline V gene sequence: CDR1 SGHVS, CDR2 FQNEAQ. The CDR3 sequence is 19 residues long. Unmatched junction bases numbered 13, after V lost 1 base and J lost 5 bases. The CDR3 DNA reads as TGTGCCAGCAGCTTAGGTACTAGCGGGGGAGCCTGGGGGGACAATGAGCAGTTCTTC. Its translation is CASSLGTSGGAWGDNEQFF.

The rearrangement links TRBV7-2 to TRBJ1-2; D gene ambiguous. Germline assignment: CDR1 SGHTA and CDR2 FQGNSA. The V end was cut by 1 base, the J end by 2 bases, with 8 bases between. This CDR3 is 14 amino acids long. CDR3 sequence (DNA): TGTGCCAGCAGCTTAGGCCAGATCAACTATGGCTACACCTTC. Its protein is CASSLGQINYGYTF.

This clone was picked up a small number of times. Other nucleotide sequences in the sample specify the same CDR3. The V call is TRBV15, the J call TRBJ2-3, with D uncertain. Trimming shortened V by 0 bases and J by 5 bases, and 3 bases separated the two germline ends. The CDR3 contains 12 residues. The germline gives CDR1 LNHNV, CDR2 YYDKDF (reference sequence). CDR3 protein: CATSRDQDTQYF. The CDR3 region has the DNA TGTGCCACCAGCAGAGATCAAGATACGCAGTATTTT. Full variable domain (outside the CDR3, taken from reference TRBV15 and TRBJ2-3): DAMVIQNPRYQVTQFGKPVTLSCSQTLNHNVMYWYQQKSSQAPKLLFHYYDKDFNNEADTPDNFQSRRPNTSFCFLDIRSPGLGDTAMYLCATSRDQDTQYFGPGTRLTVL.

CDR3 sequence reads: CASSSFAGGNTEAFF. The CDR3 coding sequence is TGCGCCAGCAGCTCCTTCGCTGGAGGGAACACTGAAGCTTTCTTT. V is TRBV5-1 and J is TRBJ1-1; D unresolved. With 3 bases removed from V and 1 base from J, the gap between germline ends came to 13 bases. The germline CDR1 and CDR2 sequences are SGHRS and YFSETQ. The CDR3 has 15 amino acids.

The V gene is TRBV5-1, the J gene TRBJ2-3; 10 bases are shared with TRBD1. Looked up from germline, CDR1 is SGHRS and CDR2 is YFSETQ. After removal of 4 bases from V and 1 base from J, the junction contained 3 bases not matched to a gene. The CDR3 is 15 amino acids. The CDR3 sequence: CASSRGTGGTDTQYF. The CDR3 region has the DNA TGCGCCAGCAGCAGGGGGACAGGGGGCACAGATACGCAGTATTTT.

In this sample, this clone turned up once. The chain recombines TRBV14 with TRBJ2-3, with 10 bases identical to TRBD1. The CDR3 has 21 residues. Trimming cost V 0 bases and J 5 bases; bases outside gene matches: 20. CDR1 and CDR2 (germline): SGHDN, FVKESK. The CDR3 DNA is TGTGCCAGCAGCCAAGATCGGAGAGACAGGGGGCAATTGTTCCGGGGAGATACGCAGTATTTT. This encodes CASSQDRRDRGQLFRGDTQYF.

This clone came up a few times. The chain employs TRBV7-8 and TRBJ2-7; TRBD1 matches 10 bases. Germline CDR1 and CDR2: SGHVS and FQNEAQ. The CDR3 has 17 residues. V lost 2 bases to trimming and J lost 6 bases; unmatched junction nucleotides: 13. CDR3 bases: TGTGCCAGCAGCTTAATTGGCGGAGGGACAGGGGCCTCCGAGCAGTACTTC. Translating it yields CASSLIGGGTGASEQYF. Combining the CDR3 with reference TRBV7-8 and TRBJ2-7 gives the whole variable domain GAGVSQSPRYKVAKRGQDVALRCDPISGHVSLFWYQQALGQGPEFLTYFQNEAQLDKSGLPSDRFFAERPEGSVSTLKIQRTQQEDSAVYLCASSLIGGGTGASEQYFGPGTRLTVT.

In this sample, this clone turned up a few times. The DNA for the CDR3 is TGTGCCAGCAGCTTAGTTCCGGGGAGCTCCTACGAGCAGTACTTC. It codes for CASSLVPGSSYEQYF. The chain employs TRBV11-2 and TRBJ2-5, with D tentatively TRBD2 (5 bases). TRBJ2-7 matches the DNA end more closely, so the J call is doubtful. The germline CDR1 and CDR2 sequences are SGHAT and FQNNGV. The CDR3 has 15 residues.

The CDR3 DNA sequence: TGTGCCAGCTCACCTCTTGGGGGCCTAATGAACACTGAAGCTTTCTTT. This gives the protein CASSPLGGLMNTEAFF. The gene calls are TRBV18 and TRBJ1-1; TRBD1 might be the D (6 bases). V lost 3 bases, J lost 0 bases, and 14 bases lay in between. Germline-derived CDR1 and CDR2 are KGHSH and LQKENI. This CDR3 has 16 residues. Full variable domain (outside the CDR3, taken from reference TRBV18 and TRBJ1-1): NAGVMQNPRHLVRRRGQEARLRCSPMKGHSHVYWYRQLPEEGLKFMVYLQKENIIDESGMPKERFSAEFPKEGPSILRIQQVVRGDSAAYFCASSPLGGLMNTEAFFGQGTRLTVV.

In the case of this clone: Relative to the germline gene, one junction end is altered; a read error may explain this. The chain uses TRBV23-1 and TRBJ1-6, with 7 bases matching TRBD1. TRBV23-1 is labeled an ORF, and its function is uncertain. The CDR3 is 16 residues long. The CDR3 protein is CASSQSSGTENCGAPF. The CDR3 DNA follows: TGCGCCAGCAGTCAATCTTCCGGGACAGAAAACTGCGGGGCCCCATTT.

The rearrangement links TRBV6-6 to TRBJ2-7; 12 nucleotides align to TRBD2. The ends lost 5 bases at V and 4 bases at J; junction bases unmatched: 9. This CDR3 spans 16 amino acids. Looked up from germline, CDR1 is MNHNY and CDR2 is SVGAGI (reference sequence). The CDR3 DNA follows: TGTGCCAGCAGTCAGACCCGACTAGCGGGGGCTTACGAGCAGTACTTC. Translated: CASSQTRLAGAYEQYF.

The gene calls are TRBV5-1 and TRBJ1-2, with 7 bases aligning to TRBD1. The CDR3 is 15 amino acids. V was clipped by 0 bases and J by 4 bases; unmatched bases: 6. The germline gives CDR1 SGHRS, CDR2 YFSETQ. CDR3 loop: CASSLARGIGYGYTF. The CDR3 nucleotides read TGCGCCAGCAGCTTGGCCAGGGGGATTGGCTATGGCTACACCTTC. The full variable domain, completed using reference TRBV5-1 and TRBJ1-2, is KAGVTQTPRYLIKTRGQQVTLSCSPISGHRSVSWYQQTPGQGLQFLFEYFSETQRNKGNFPGRFSGRQFSNSRSEMNVSTLELGDSALYLCASSLARGIGYGYTFGSGTRLTVV.

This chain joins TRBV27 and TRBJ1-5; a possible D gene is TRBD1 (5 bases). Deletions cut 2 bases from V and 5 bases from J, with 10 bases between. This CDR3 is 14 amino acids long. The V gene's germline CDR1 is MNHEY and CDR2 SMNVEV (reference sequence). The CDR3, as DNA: TGTGCCAGCAGTTTACAGGGAAGGGATCAGCCCCAGCATTTT. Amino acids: CASSLQGRDQPQHF.

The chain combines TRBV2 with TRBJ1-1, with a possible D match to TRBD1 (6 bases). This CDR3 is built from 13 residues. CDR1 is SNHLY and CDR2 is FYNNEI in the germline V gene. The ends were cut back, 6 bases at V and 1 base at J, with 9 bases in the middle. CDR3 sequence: CASRGQPNTEAFF. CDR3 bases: TGTGCCAGCAGAGGACAGCCGAACACTGAAGCTTTCTTT.

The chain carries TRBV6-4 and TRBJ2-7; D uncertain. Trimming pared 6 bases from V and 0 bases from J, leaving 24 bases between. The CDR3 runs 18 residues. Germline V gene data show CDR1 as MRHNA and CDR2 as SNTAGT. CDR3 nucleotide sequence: TGTGCCAGCAGGACAAGTTTTCAGCTCACTGGGCCCTCCTACGAGCAGTACTTC. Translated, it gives CASRTSFQLTGPSYEQYF.

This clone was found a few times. The CDR3 region has the DNA TGTGCCAGCAGCCAAACAGGGGGAGGAGACTATGGCTACACCTTC. As protein: CASSQTGGGDYGYTF. The V and J genes are TRBV6-1 and TRBJ1-2; 8 bases line up with TRBD1. Looked up from germline, CDR1 is MNHNS and CDR2 is SASEGT. The CDR3 consists of 15 residues. V was pared by 6 bases and J by 3 bases, with 9 bases of the junction left unmatched.

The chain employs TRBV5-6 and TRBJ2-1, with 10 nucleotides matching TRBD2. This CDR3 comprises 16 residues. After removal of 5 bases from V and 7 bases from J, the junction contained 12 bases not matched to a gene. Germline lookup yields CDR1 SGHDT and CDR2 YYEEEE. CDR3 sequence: CASRRLAGGEGNEQFF. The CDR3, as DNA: TGTGCCAGCAGGAGGTTAGCGGGGGGAGAGGGGAATGAGCAGTTCTTC.

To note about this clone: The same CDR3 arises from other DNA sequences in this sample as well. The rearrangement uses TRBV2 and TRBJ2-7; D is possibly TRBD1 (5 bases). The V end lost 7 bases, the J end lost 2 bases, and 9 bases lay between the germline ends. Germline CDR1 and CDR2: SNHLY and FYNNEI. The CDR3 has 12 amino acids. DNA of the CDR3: TGTGCCAGCAAACCCAGGGCCTACGAGCAGTACTTC. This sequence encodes CASKPRAYEQYF.

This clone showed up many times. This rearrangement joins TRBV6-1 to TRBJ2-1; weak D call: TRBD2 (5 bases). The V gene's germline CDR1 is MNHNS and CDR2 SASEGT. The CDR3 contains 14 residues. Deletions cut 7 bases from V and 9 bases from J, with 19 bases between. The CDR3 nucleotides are TGTGCCAGCACGGTTACAATCTCGGGATTTGAGCAGTTCTTC. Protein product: CASTVTISGFEQFF.

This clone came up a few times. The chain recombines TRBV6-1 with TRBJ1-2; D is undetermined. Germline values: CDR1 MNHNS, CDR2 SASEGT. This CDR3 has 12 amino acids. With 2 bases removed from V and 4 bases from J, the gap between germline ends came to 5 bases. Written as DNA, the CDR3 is TGTGCCAGCAGTGAAACGGGCTATGGCTACACCTTC. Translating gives CASSETGYGYTF.

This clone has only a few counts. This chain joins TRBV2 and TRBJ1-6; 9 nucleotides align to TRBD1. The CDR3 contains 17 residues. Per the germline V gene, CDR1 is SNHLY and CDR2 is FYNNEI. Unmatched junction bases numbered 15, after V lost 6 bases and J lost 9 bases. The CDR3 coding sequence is TGTGCCAGCAGCGATCCCCCGGGACAGGGATTAGGTTCACCCCTCCACTTT. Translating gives CASSDPPGQGLGSPLHF.

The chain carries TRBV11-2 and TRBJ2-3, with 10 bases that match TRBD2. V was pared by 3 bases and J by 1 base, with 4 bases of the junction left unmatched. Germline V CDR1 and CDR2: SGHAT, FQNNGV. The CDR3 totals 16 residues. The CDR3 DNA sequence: TGTGCCAGCAGCTTCTCTACTAGCGGGGGCACAGATACGCAGTATTTT. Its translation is CASSFSTSGGTDTQYF.